The next 26 T cell receptor beta chains were all read from a single sample in a study of cytomegalovirus exposure and HLA in healthy donors. Data came from immunoSEQ multiplex PCR; TCRdb stores just in-frame clones and leaves some out. The sample carries 78,000 or so clones, 90% to 97% recorded once. The sequencing input was PBMCs. The origin of the receptors is a young man in good health and CMV-seropositive.

The chain combines TRBV28 with TRBJ2-7, with 7 bases that match TRBD2. In germline, CDR1 is MDHEN, CDR2 SYDVKM. The CDR3 runs to 13 residues. Unmatched junction bases numbered 3, after V lost 4 bases and J lost 3 bases. CDR3 nucleotide sequence: TGTGCCAGCAGTTGGGGGGGAAGCTACGAGCAGTACTTC. Translated, it gives CASSWGGSYEQYF.

The genes are TRBV6-5 and TRBJ2-5; 7 bases fit TRBD2. The CDR3 sequence is 15 residues long. Germline V gene data show CDR1 as MNHEY and CDR2 as SVGAGI. With 2 bases clipped from V and 5 bases from J, the junction kept 8 bases outside the gene matches. CDR3 nucleotide sequence: TGTGCCAGCAGTTACGGGGGAGGGGACCGGGAGACCCAGTACTTC. It translates to CASSYGGGDRETQYF.

V gene TRBV10-1 combines with J gene TRBJ2-2; no definite D call. V dropped 3 bases and J dropped 0 bases, with 5 bases sitting between them. Germline-derived CDR1 and CDR2 are WNHNN and SYGVQD (reference sequence). The length of the CDR3 is 14 residues. This CDR3 is CASSERANTGELFF. For the CDR3, the DNA is TGCGCCAGCAGTGAACGGGCGAACACCGGGGAGCTGTTTTTT.

The chain combines TRBV5-1 with TRBJ1-4, with unresolved D. There are 16 residues in the CDR3. Trimming pared 0 bases from V and 2 bases from J, leaving 11 bases between. CDR1 is SGHRS and CDR2 is YFSETQ in the germline V gene. CDR3 sequence (DNA): TGCGCCAGCAGCTTGGGACGGGGATCCACTAATGAAAAACTGTTTTTT. Encoded protein: CASSLGRGSTNEKLFF.

The V call is TRBV7-9, the J call TRBJ2-7, with D possibly matching TRBD2 (5 bases). The germline V gene has CDR1 SEHNR and CDR2 FQNEAQ (reference sequence). The CDR3 length is 14 residues. V gave up 2 bases and J gave up 5 bases, with 13 bases separating them. The chain's CDR3 is CASSLSPTGDEQYF. The CDR3 DNA sequence: TGTGCCAGCAGCTTATCACCAACCGGGGACGAGCAGTACTTC.

This clone was recorded once. The CDR3 loop is CASSLWTGENEQYF. The CDR3 DNA follows: TGTGCCAGCAGCTTATGGACAGGGGAGAACGAGCAGTACTTC. The chain combines TRBV7-9 with TRBJ2-7, with 9 bases matching TRBD1. Germline V gene data show CDR1 as SEHNR and CDR2 as FQNEAQ (reference sequence). The CDR3 extends over 14 amino acids. Trimming removed 2 bases from V and 5 bases from J; junction bases left unmatched: 4.

The chain couples TRBV27 to TRBJ1-2; D perhaps matches TRBD1 (6 bases). This CDR3 is built from 13 residues. From germline, CDR1 is MNHEY and CDR2 SMNVEV (reference sequence). V shed 4 bases and J shed 7 bases, with 13 bases lying between them. This CDR3 reads CASSYTGSAGYTF. The CDR3 DNA follows: TGTGCCAGCAGTTACACAGGGTCGGCTGGCTACACCTTC.

The chain uses TRBV4-1 and TRBJ2-5; 8 bases map to TRBD2. CDR3 length equals 19 residues. V trimming: 0 bases; J trimming: 5 bases; junction bases outside the gene matches: 17. Germline V gene data show CDR1 as MGHRA and CDR2 as YSYEKL. The CDR3 sequence: CASSQDRIGTGGPRETQYF. CDR3 DNA: TGCGCCAGCAGCCAAGATAGGATTGGGACGGGAGGGCCTCGGGAGACCCAGTACTTC.

The chain carries TRBV6-6 and TRBJ2-7; 10 bases fit TRBD1. Losses at the gene ends were 6 bases for V and 3 bases for J; bases not matched to a gene: 11. This CDR3 comprises 16 residues. Germline V gives CDR1 MNHNY, CDR2 SVGAGI (reference sequence). The CDR3 DNA reads TGTGCCAGCAGCCCGGCTTCATGGGACAGGGGCTACGAGCAGTACTTC. Its protein is CASSPASWDRGYEQYF.

The chain joins TRBV5-4 to TRBJ2-7; perhaps TRBD2 as D (6 bases). Between the trimmed V and J ends, which lost 0 bases and 5 bases, there was a span of 12 bases. Germline values: CDR1 SGHNT, CDR2 YYREEE (reference sequence). This CDR3 has 14 residues. DNA for the CDR3: TGTGCCAGCAGCTTGGTCCCAGGCGGGGACGAGCAGTACTTC. Translation: CASSLVPGGDEQYF.

CDR3 DNA sequence: TGTGCCAGTAGCCTGACATCCGGCTCCTACGAGCAGTACTTC. Amino acid sequence: CASSLTSGSYEQYF. The rearrangement joins TRBV19 to TRBJ2-7; D gene ambiguous. The CDR3 covers 14 residues. V shed 6 bases and J shed 0 bases, with 12 bases lying between them. Germline CDR1 reads LNHDA; CDR2 reads SQIVND (reference sequence).

The chain joins TRBV19 to TRBJ2-7; 8 bases align to TRBD1. The CDR3 is 15 residues long. Germline-derived CDR1 and CDR2 are LNHDA and SQIVND (reference sequence). The V gene end was trimmed by 5 bases and the J gene end by 6 bases; junction bases not matched to a gene: 12. CDR3 nucleotides: TGTGCCAGTAGTGTCACCGGGACAGGTTTTGGCGAGCAGTACTTC. Translation: CASSVTGTGFGEQYF.

The genes are TRBV9 and TRBJ2-5; 8 bases line up with TRBD2. Trimming took 1 base from V and 1 from J; bases not matched to a gene: 3. The germline gives CDR1 SGDLS, CDR2 YYNGEE. This CDR3 is 15 amino acids long. The CDR3 bases are TGTGCCAGCAGCGTACATACTAGCGGCCAAGAGACCCAGTACTTC. Protein product: CASSVHTSGQETQYF.

Only one count was recorded for this clone. Germline and junction disagree at one end, which may indicate a read error. The chain couples TRBV7-2 to TRBJ2-7, with no clear D. The CDR3 extends over 11 amino acids. CDR1 is SGHTA and CDR2 is FQGNSA in the germline V gene. The CDR3 sequence: CASSLFEELLF. In DNA form, the CDR3 reads TGTGCCAGCAGCTTATTTGAGGAGCTACTCTTC.

This clone occurred once. The gene calls are TRBV27 and TRBJ2-6; D is uncertain. Germline V gene lookup returns CDR1 MNHEY and CDR2 SMNVEV (reference sequence). V was shortened by 3 bases and J by 0 bases, with 9 bases between the two germline ends. The CDR3 is 16 amino acids. This chain's CDR3 is CASSFAEASGANVLTF. The CDR3 DNA reads as TGTGCCAGCAGTTTCGCTGAGGCCTCTGGGGCCAACGTCCTGACTTTC.

The rearrangement uses TRBV5-1 and TRBJ1-1; TRBD1 aligns across 8 bases. The V gene's germline CDR1 is SGHRS and CDR2 YFSETQ. The trim removed 7 bases at V and 1 base at J, leaving 6 bases unmatched. The CDR3 covers 14 residues. The CDR3 spells CASRRQGSNTEAFF. The CDR3 DNA is TGCGCCAGCCGGCGACAGGGGTCGAACACTGAAGCTTTCTTT.

The V call is TRBV27, the J call TRBJ2-1; 13 bases are a match to TRBD2. Germline CDR1 is MNHEY and CDR2 is SMNVEV (reference sequence). V was clipped by 5 bases and J by 1 base; unmatched bases: 11. The CDR3 is 19 residues long. This chain's CDR3 is CASSPVGLAGIRSYNEQFF. The CDR3, as DNA: TGTGCCAGCAGTCCGGTGGGACTAGCGGGAATTCGGTCCTACAATGAGCAGTTCTTC.

This chain joins TRBV18 and TRBJ2-5; 7 bases map to TRBD2. Germline V gives CDR1 KGHSH, CDR2 LQKENI. V lost 2 bases and J lost 2; bases outside the gene matches: 8. The CDR3 runs 16 residues. The CDR3 spells CASSPWEGERQETQYF. The DNA of the CDR3 is TGTGCCAGCTCACCATGGGAGGGAGAAAGGCAAGAGACCCAGTACTTC. Looking up the rest from reference TRBV18 and TRBJ2-5 gives the full variable domain: NAGVMQNPRHLVRRRGQEARLRCSPMKGHSHVYWYRQLPEEGLKFMVYLQKENIIDESGMPKERFSAEFPKEGPSILRIQQVVRGDSAAYFCASSPWEGERQETQYFGPGTRLLVL.

The chain links TRBV2 to TRBJ2-1, with TRBD1 identical over 8 bases. The CDR3 totals 16 residues. Germline-derived CDR1 and CDR2 are SNHLY and FYNNEI. The junction had 10 bases not matched to a gene; V was cut back by 6 bases and J by 3 bases. CDR3 in DNA: TGTGCCAGCAGCCGCCCCGGGACAGGCATCTACAATGAGCAGTTCTTC. It translates to CASSRPGTGIYNEQFF.

V and J are TRBV28 and TRBJ2-7; TRBD2 matches 10 bases. This CDR3 spans 16 amino acids. Trimming removed 1 base from V and 0 bases from J; junction bases left unmatched: 3. CDR1 and CDR2 (germline): MDHEN, SYDVKM. CDR3 sequence: CASSLSASGSSYEQYF. The DNA for the CDR3 is TGTGCCAGCAGTTTATCGGCTAGCGGGAGCTCCTACGAGCAGTACTTC.

DNA for the CDR3: TGTGCCAGCAGTGCGGGACAGGGGGCCGGGATTAATGAAAAACTGTTTTTT. This sequence encodes CASSAGQGAGINEKLFF. This chain links TRBV27 with TRBJ1-4; TRBD1 agrees at 12 bases. The CDR3 runs 17 residues. J was trimmed by 4 bases and V by 5 bases; bases with no gene match: 8. The germline CDR1 and CDR2 sequences are MNHEY and SMNVEV (reference sequence).

The J gene is TRBJ2-7, the V gene TRBV11-3; D may be TRBD2 (6 bases). The CDR3 runs to 15 residues. V was pared by 4 bases and J by 1 base, with 14 bases between. CDR1 and CDR2 from the germline V gene are SGHNT and YENEEA. CDR3 amino acids: CASSYAGSLSYEQYF. The CDR3 region has the DNA TGTGCCAGCAGCTACGCCGGGAGCTTGTCCTACGAGCAGTACTTC.

The CDR3 sequence: CASSVGWTGALGDTEAFF. Here the CDR3 DNA reads TGTGCCAGCAGCGTTGGATGGACAGGGGCCCTGGGGGACACTGAAGCTTTCTTT. The chain combines TRBV7-9 with TRBJ1-1; 9 bases match TRBD1. Germline V gene data show CDR1 as SEHNR and CDR2 as FQNEAQ (reference sequence). V was pared by 5 bases and J by 3 bases, with 16 bases of the junction left unmatched. The CDR3 covers 18 residues.

The rearrangement joins TRBV9 to TRBJ2-3; perhaps TRBD2 as D (6 bases). Germline V gene sequence: CDR1 SGDLS, CDR2 YYNGEE. V was clipped by 0 bases and J by 1 base, with 12 bases between them. The CDR3 contains 16 residues. The CDR3 sequence is CASSVEEGSGTDTQYF. The CDR3, as DNA: TGTGCCAGCAGCGTAGAGGAGGGTTCCGGCACAGATACGCAGTATTTT.

The rearrangement links TRBV6-1 to TRBJ1-5, with a weak D call TRBD1 (6 bases). The germline V gene encodes CDR1 MNHNS and CDR2 SASEGT. Trimming took off 1 base at V and 6 bases at J, with 13 bases between the two ends. The CDR3 has 15 residues. The CDR3 coding sequence is TGTGCCAGCAGTGAAGTAGGGGGAAGGGGTCAGCCCCAGCATTTT. Translated, it gives CASSEVGGRGQPQHF.

The gene calls are TRBV20-1 and TRBJ2-7; the D is unclear. Trimming left V 2 bases short and J 3 bases short, with 5 bases between. The CDR3 runs to 11 residues. Germline V gene sequence: CDR1 DFQATT, CDR2 SNEGSKA (reference sequence). The CDR3 loop is CSARQDYEQYF. The CDR3 DNA is TGCAGTGCTAGACAGGACTACGAGCAGTACTTC.